Below are 12 T cell receptor beta chains sequenced from a single sample in a study of blood T cell repertoires in COVID-19. The protocol was immunoSEQ multiplex PCR, while the TCRdb copy is restricted to in-frame clones and leaves out a portion. Here the sample spans some 140,000 clones, about 80% being singletons. Material for sequencing was peripheral blood. The receptors here all came from a woman aged 60-75 years with acute or convalescent COVID-19.

The genes are TRBV7-2 and TRBJ2-3, with D possibly matching TRBD1 (5 bases). V lost 5 bases to trimming and J lost 3 bases, with 18 bases between them. This CDR3 has 16 residues. Germline lookup yields CDR1 SGHTA and CDR2 FQGNSA. This CDR3 is CASSRRLYKGTDTQYF. CDR3 DNA sequence: TGTGCCAGCAGCCGCCGACTCTACAAGGGGACAGATACGCAGTATTTT.

The rearrangement links TRBV6-6 to TRBJ1-1, with TRBD1 matching over 7 bases. After removal of 4 bases from V and 8 bases from J, the junction contained 16 bases not matched to a gene. The CDR3 spans 16 residues. CDR1 is MNHNY and CDR2 is SVGAGI in the germline V gene (reference sequence). CDR3 sequence (DNA): TGTGCCAGCAGTTTCGGACAGGTACGGGGGACTTCGGAAGCTTTCTTT. Protein: CASSFGQVRGTSEAFF.

The V call is TRBV6-4, the J call TRBJ1-6; D unresolved. This CDR3 spans 14 amino acids. The V and J ends lost 3 bases and 10 bases respectively, with 13 bases between them. CDR1 MRHNA and CDR2 SNTAGT come from the germline V gene. As DNA, the CDR3 is TGTGCCAGCAGTGAAGGGAGGGTTGGGTCACCCCTCCACTTT. This sequence encodes CASSEGRVGSPLHF.

The V call is TRBV7-9, the J call TRBJ1-4; 7 bases match TRBD1. The CDR3 is made up of 16 amino acids. Germline lookup yields CDR1 SEHNR and CDR2 FQNEAQ (reference sequence). J gave up 3 bases and V 5 bases, and 9 bases lay outside the gene matches. CDR3 bases: TGTGCCAGCAGCCATCGACAGGGTATCGCTAATGAAAAACTGTTTTTT. As protein: CASSHRQGIANEKLFF.

This clone is a singleton in its sample. The chain uses TRBV3-1 (or the pseudogene TRBV3-2) and TRBJ2-7, with 13 bases lining up with TRBD2. The CDR3 contains 19 residues. V shed 6 bases and J 1 base; nucleotides not matched to a gene: 15. Germline loops: CDR1 LGHDT, CDR2 YNNKEL (reference sequence). The CDR3 loop reads CASSGRIWGTSGMSYEQYF. Written as DNA, the CDR3 is TGTGCCAGCAGTGGCCGCATTTGGGGGACTAGCGGGATGTCCTACGAGCAGTACTTC.

The chain recombines TRBV6-5 with TRBJ1-1; no firm D call. The CDR3 length is 15 residues. Trimming removed 5 bases at V and 6 bases at J, with 19 bases between. Germline assignment: CDR1 MNHEY and CDR2 SVGAGI. The CDR3 DNA reads TGTGCCAGCAGTAAAAGCCTTATAGGAGCGTCTGAAGCTTTCTTT. Amino acids: CASSKSLIGASEAFF.

This clone came up a few times. V and J are TRBV14 and TRBJ2-4, with D perhaps matching TRBD2 (6 bases). Germline V gene lookup returns CDR1 SGHDN and CDR2 FVKESK. The CDR3 runs 16 residues. The V end lost 1 base, the J end lost 1 base, and 11 bases lay between the germline ends. The CDR3 DNA follows: TGTGCCAGCAGCCAAGGGGGAGGCAGGGCCAAAAACATTCAGTACTTC. Amino acids: CASSQGGGRAKNIQYF. Using reference TRBV14 and TRBJ2-4 for the parts outside the CDR3, the full variable domain is EAGVTQFPSHSVIEKGQTVTLRCDPISGHDNLYWYRRVMGKEIKFLLHFVKESKQDESGMPNNRFLAERTGGTYSTLKVQPAELEDSGVYFCASSQGGGRAKNIQYFGAGTRLSVL.

V is TRBV7-2 and J is TRBJ1-3; 8 bases agree with TRBD1. In germline, CDR1 is SGHTA, CDR2 FQGNSA. V lost 7 bases to trimming and J lost 4 bases; unmatched junction nucleotides: 9. The CDR3 is 15 residues long. The CDR3 DNA is TGTGCCAGCACCCGACAGGGGTCCGGGGGAAACACCATATATTTT. It yields the protein CASTRQGSGGNTIYF.

V usage is TRBV19 and J usage is TRBJ2-3, with 7 bases lining up with TRBD1. The J segment lost 1 base and the V segment lost 10 bases, leaving 11 bases of the junction unmatched. The CDR3 sequence is 15 residues long. Germline values: CDR1 LNHDA, CDR2 SQIVND (reference sequence). CDR3 bases: TGTGCCACCCGTAGTAGTACAGGGGGCACAGATACGCAGTATTTT. Its translation is CATRSSTGGTDTQYF.

This chain links TRBV1 with TRBJ1-5. TRBV1 is designated a pseudogene. CDR3 length: 15 amino acids. This CDR3 is CTSISLRGGNQPQHF. CDR3 nucleotides: TGCACCAGCATCTCCCTCCGGGGGGGGAATCAGCCCCAGCATTTT.

This sequence joins TRBV5-1 and TRBJ1-2, with TRBD1 matching over 8 bases. The CDR3 sequence is 14 residues long. The germline gives CDR1 SGHRS, CDR2 YFSETQ. The V segment lost 3 bases and the J segment 4 bases; nucleotides outside the gene matches: 5. CDR3 DNA sequence: TGCGCCAGCAGCTCCAGGGGGCAAAGCTATGGCTACACCTTC. It yields the protein CASSSRGQSYGYTF. Full variable domain (outside the CDR3, taken from reference TRBV5-1 and TRBJ1-2): KAGVTQTPRYLIKTRGQQVTLSCSPISGHRSVSWYQQTPGQGLQFLFEYFSETQRNKGNFPGRFSGRQFSNSRSEMNVSTLELGDSALYLCASSSRGQSYGYTFGSGTRLTVV.

This clone was seen once. The V gene is TRBV6-1, the J gene TRBJ1-2; the match to TRBD1 covers 8 bases. The CDR3 contains 16 residues. Unmatched junction bases numbered 10, after V lost 4 bases and J lost 3 bases. Germline V gene lookup returns CDR1 MNHNS and CDR2 SASEGT. CDR3 sequence: CASSAPRTGKHYGYTF. CDR3 coding DNA: TGTGCCAGCAGTGCTCCGAGGACAGGGAAACACTATGGCTACACCTTC.